Sequencing of this T cell receptor (beta chain) was carried out in a study of T cell repertoires in cytomegalovirus infection. Study-wide background: Public TCR beta signatures were indicative of both CMV infection and a matching HLA type. Findings and limits, study-wide: Cumulative frequency of public TCR beta families picked out carriers of CMV plus the relevant HLA.

Details on this clonotype: Its antigen is currently unknown.

The CDR3 consists of 14 residues. Germline CDR1 and CDR2: MDHEN and SYDVKM. Trimming took 6 bases from V and 1 from J; bases not matched to a gene: 4. TCRdb itself ran the reads through MiXCR, one entry per CDR3 protein. The sample has fewer than 350,000 distinct CDR3 sequences, 9.5% seen once; the top ten hold about 4.5%. The sequenced sample consisted of PBMCs. The clonotype was recovered from a human donor in good health (CMV status not recorded). Some clones in this sample may be carry-over from other donors' samples. The gene calls are TRBV28 and TRBJ2-3; TRBD2 aligns across 7 bases. CDR3 protein: CASRPLARTDTQYF. For the CDR3, the DNA is TGTGCCAGCAGACCACTAGCGCGCACAGATACGCAGTATTTT.